A single sample gave rise to the 27 T cell receptor beta chains below, sequenced in a study of cytomegalovirus exposure and HLA in healthy donors (TCRdb year 2017). Library generation was performed with the immunoSEQ multiplex PCR assay. A mixture of 60 forward primers for TCR Vbeta segments and 13 reverse primers for TCR Jbeta segments was used in the multiplex PCR. In TCRdb, the immuneACCESS table is reduced to in-frame sequences with V and J assigned. These tables do not hold every clone; where another copy was compared, an unresolved V gene accounts for under half, and the others remain unexplained. Counted in this sample were around 170,000 clones; around 85% of them appeared once. The top ten clones comprise approximately 1.2% of the sample. What was sequenced was PBMCs. The receptor set was obtained from a man in his fifties in good health and CMV-seropositive.

V is TRBV28 and J is TRBJ1-3; D possibly corresponds to TRBD1 (6 bases). Per germline, CDR1 MDHEN and CDR2 SYDVKM. CDR3 length: 14 amino acids. The germline V and J ends were trimmed by 6 bases and 4 bases, with 13 bases remaining between them. The CDR3 loop is CASSPGGRGNTIYF. CDR3 nucleotide sequence: TGTGCCAGCAGCCCTGGGGGCCGAGGAAACACCATATATTTT. Together with reference TRBV28 and TRBJ1-3, the CDR3 gives the full variable domain: DVKVTQSSRYLVKRTGEKVFLECVQDMDHENMFWYRQDPGLGLRLIYFSYDVKMKEKGDIPEGYSVSREKKERFSLILESASTNQTSMYLCASSPGGRGNTIYFGEGSWLTVV.

This clone is a singleton in its sample. The rearrangement uses TRBV6-5 and TRBJ2-7; TRBD2 is a possible D gene (6 bases). The germline V gene encodes CDR1 MNHEY and CDR2 SVGAGI. CDR3 length: 16 amino acids. Between the trimmed V and J ends, which lost 2 bases and 2 bases, there was a span of 16 bases. CDR3 nucleotides: TGTGCCAGCAGTTACCGCCCGGGGGTCCCCCCCTACGAGCAGTACTTC. Protein sequence: CASSYRPGVPPYEQYF.

The chain employs TRBV5-1 and TRBJ2-2; possible D gene TRBD2, 5 bases. Germline-derived CDR1 and CDR2 are SGHRS and YFSETQ. The CDR3 sequence is 15 residues long. The V end lost 0 bases, the J end lost 3 bases, and 9 bases lay between the germline ends. The chain's CDR3 is CASSLDSGDTGELFF. CDR3 nucleotide sequence: TGCGCCAGCAGCTTGGATTCCGGGGACACCGGGGAGCTGTTTTTT.

This chain connects TRBV7-9 to TRBJ2-7, with D perhaps TRBD2 (6 bases). This CDR3 has 14 amino acids. Trimming took off 3 bases at V and 2 bases at J, with 11 bases between the two ends. Germline lookup yields CDR1 SEHNR and CDR2 FQNEAQ (reference sequence). The chain's CDR3 is CASSFMGGTYEQYF. In nucleotides, the CDR3 is TGTGCCAGCAGCTTTATGGGGGGTACCTACGAGCAGTACTTC.

This chain uses TRBV6-5 with TRBJ2-7, with D maybe TRBD1 (6 bases). The CDR3 runs 13 residues. Trimming cost V 6 bases and J 7 bases, with 16 bases left between them. Germline V CDR1 and CDR2: MNHEY, SVGAGI. CDR3 region: CASSFTGTGEQYF. CDR3 sequence (DNA): TGTGCCAGCAGCTTCACAGGGACGGGGGAGCAGTACTTC.

For the CDR3, the DNA is TGCGCCAGCAGCCCCTTCGGAGAATCCTACGAGCAGTACTTC. As protein: CASSPFGESYEQYF. The rearrangement joins TRBV5-1 to TRBJ2-7, with no clear D. CDR3 length: 14 amino acids. Germline V gene data show CDR1 as SGHRS and CDR2 as YFSETQ. Trimming pared 4 bases from V and 1 base from J, leaving 12 bases between.

A few counts support this clone. The chain uses TRBV5-1 and TRBJ2-1, with D hard to call. The CDR3 totals 12 residues. Germline V CDR1 and CDR2: SGHRS, YFSETQ. V lost 5 bases to trimming and J lost 8 bases, with 11 bases between them. The CDR3 loop is CASSLVLDEQFF. CDR3 bases: TGCGCCAGCAGTTTAGTTTTGGATGAGCAGTTCTTC. Complete variable domain (other parts from reference TRBV5-1 and TRBJ2-1): KAGVTQTPRYLIKTRGQQVTLSCSPISGHRSVSWYQQTPGQGLQFLFEYFSETQRNKGNFPGRFSGRQFSNSRSEMNVSTLELGDSALYLCASSLVLDEQFFGPGTRLTVL.

This chain connects TRBV19 to TRBJ2-1; 7 bases map to TRBD2. The CDR3 is 14 residues long. Germline loops: CDR1 LNHDA, CDR2 SQIVND (reference sequence). With 5 bases clipped from V and 4 bases from J, the junction kept 5 bases outside the gene matches. This CDR3 is CASSFSGAYNEQFF. The CDR3 coding sequence is TGTGCCAGTAGTTTCAGCGGGGCTTACAATGAGCAGTTCTTC.

The chain has TRBV27 and TRBJ1-2; weak D call: TRBD1 (6 bases). Germline CDR1 reads MNHEY; CDR2 reads SMNVEV (reference sequence). Between the trimmed V and J ends, which lost 1 base and 14 bases, there was a span of 20 bases. The CDR3 spans 14 residues. This chain's CDR3 is CASSLFYGGGEVTF. For the CDR3, the DNA is TGTGCCAGCAGTTTATTTTATGGGGGGGGCGAAGTAACCTTC.

The chain is built from TRBV5-4 and TRBJ1-1; TRBD1 matches 9 bases. Germline lookup yields CDR1 SGHNT and CDR2 YYREEE (reference sequence). The junction had 2 bases not matched to a gene; V was cut back by 2 bases and J by 6 bases. This CDR3 has 13 residues. CDR3: CASSFTGGSEAFF. CDR3 nucleotides: TGTGCCAGCAGCTTTACAGGGGGCTCTGAAGCTTTCTTT. The whole variable domain, remainder taken from reference TRBV5-4 and TRBJ1-1, is ETGVTQSPTHLIKTRGQQVTLRCSSQSGHNTVSWYQQALGQGPQFIFQYYREEENGRGNFPPRFSGLQFPNYSSELNVNALELDDSALYLCASSFTGGSEAFFGQGTRLTVV.

The chain uses TRBV30 and TRBJ2-5, with 7 bases fitting TRBD2. The CDR3 has 15 amino acids. The V segment lost 1 base and the J segment 7 bases; nucleotides outside the gene matches: 12. CDR1 GTSNPN and CDR2 SVGIG come from the germline V gene (reference sequence). The CDR3 is CAWSALAVSPGTQYF. The CDR3 nucleotides read TGTGCCTGGAGTGCCCTAGCGGTGTCCCCAGGGACCCAGTACTTC.

The V call is TRBV4-1, the J call TRBJ2-3; 10 nucleotides agree with TRBD2. The junction had 9 bases not matched to a gene; V was cut back by 1 base and J by 2 bases. The CDR3 loop spans 18 amino acids. Germline CDR1 MGHRA, CDR2 YSYEKL. CDR3 coding DNA: TGCGCCAGCAGCCAAGGGATGGTAGCGGGGGGCACCACAGATACGCAGTATTTT. This translates into CASSQGMVAGGTTDTQYF.

The chain combines TRBV25-1 with TRBJ1-4; TRBD1 agrees at 10 bases. CDR3 length equals 13 residues. With V trimmed by 11 bases and J by 6 bases, 6 bases remained unmatched. CDR1 and CDR2 from the germline V gene are MGHDK and SYGVNS. Written as DNA, the CDR3 is TGTGCCGCCTCCGGGACAGGGGATGAAAAACTGTTTTTT. Its translation is CAASGTGDEKLFF.

The V and J genes are TRBV2 and TRBJ1-5; D unclear. The germline V gene encodes CDR1 SNHLY and CDR2 FYNNEI. The CDR3 length is 12 residues. Deletions cut 7 bases from V and 2 bases from J, with 6 bases between. CDR3 nucleotides: TGTGCCAGCACCGAGGGCAATCAGCCCCAGCATTTT. Translated: CASTEGNQPQHF.

This rearrangement joins TRBV11-2 to TRBJ2-7, with 7 positions matching TRBD2. Trimming at V came to 11 bases and at J to 5 bases, leaving 12 bases not matched to a gene. Per the germline V gene, CDR1 is SGHAT and CDR2 is FQNNGV. This CDR3 has 13 residues. DNA of the CDR3: TGTGCCGTCGGAGAACTAGCGATAAACGAGCAGTACTTC. It encodes CAVGELAINEQYF.

This chain joins TRBV4-3 and TRBJ2-2; the match to TRBD1 covers 7 bases. Per germline, CDR1 LGHNA and CDR2 YSLEER. Unmatched junction bases numbered 12, after V lost 7 bases and J lost 7 bases. CDR3 length equals 15 residues. DNA of the CDR3: TGCGCCAGCACCAGGGGTCAGGGGGTCATCGGGGAGCTGTTTTTT. It encodes CASTRGQGVIGELFF.

The CDR3 loop reads CASSQEGRDNYNEKLFF. The DNA of the CDR3 is TGTGCCAGCAGCCAAGAGGGCAGGGACAACTATAATGAAAAACTGTTTTTT. The J gene is TRBJ1-4, the V gene TRBV4-2; weak D call: TRBD1 (6 bases). V was trimmed by 0 bases and J by 4 bases, leaving 15 bases between them. The CDR3 covers 17 residues. From germline, CDR1 is LGHNA and CDR2 YNFKEQ.

The genes are TRBV5-1 and TRBJ2-3, with TRBD1 identical over 7 bases. This CDR3 spans 16 amino acids. CDR1 SGHRS and CDR2 YFSETQ come from the germline V gene. Trimming cost V 4 bases and J 0 bases; bases outside gene matches: 8. In nucleotides, the CDR3 is TGCGCCAGCAGCCCCGGGGACAGAACTAGCACAGATACGCAGTATTTT. As protein: CASSPGDRTSTDTQYF.

The chain has TRBV29-1 and TRBJ2-7, with a tentative D call TRBD1 (6 bases). With 4 bases removed from V and 6 bases from J, the gap between germline ends came to 22 bases. CDR1 and CDR2 from the germline V gene are SQVTM and ANQGSEA. This CDR3 region has 15 residues. The DNA of the CDR3 is TGCAGCGTTGTTGACAGGACCTTAGGGTGGGGCGAGCAGTACTTC. Translating gives CSVVDRTLGWGEQYF.

The chain has TRBV14 and TRBJ2-5; D uncertain. This CDR3 spans 13 amino acids. Trimming removed 7 bases at V and 1 base at J, with 10 bases between. Germline CDR1 SGHDN, CDR2 FVKESK. The CDR3 DNA reads TGTGCCAGCAATGGGCAGCTCCAAGAGACCCAGTACTTC. Its protein is CASNGQLQETQYF.

This clone was seen just once. This rearrangement joins TRBV5-1 to TRBJ2-5; tentative D call: TRBD2 (6 bases). From germline, CDR1 is SGHRS and CDR2 YFSETQ. This CDR3 is built from 15 residues. V lost 4 bases and J lost 5, with 18 bases in between. The CDR3 sequence is CASSLGGTVEETQYF. The CDR3 region has the DNA TGCGCCAGCAGCCTAGGAGGGACGGTAGAGGAGACCCAGTACTTC.

V and J are TRBV7-2 and TRBJ1-5; possibly TRBD1 for D (6 bases). The V end lost 5 bases, the J end lost 4 bases, and 9 bases lay between the germline ends. The length of the CDR3 is 13 residues. Per the germline V gene, CDR1 is SGHTA and CDR2 is FQGNSA. The CDR3 loop reads CASSPGQNQPQHF. In nucleotides, the CDR3 is TGTGCCAGCAGCCCAGGACAGAATCAGCCCCAGCATTTT. Full variable domain (rest looked up from reference TRBV7-2 and TRBJ1-5): GAGVSQSPSNKVTEKGKDVELRCDPISGHTALYWYRQSLGQGLEFLIYFQGNSAPDKSGLPSDRFSAERTGGSVSTLTIQRTQQEDSAVYLCASSPGQNQPQHFGDGTRLSIL.

The chain couples TRBV5-1 to TRBJ1-1; D is unclear. CDR3 size: 15 residues. The germline gives CDR1 SGHRS, CDR2 YFSETQ. Trimming took 0 bases from V and 1 from J, leaving 10 bases between them. DNA for the CDR3: TGCGCCAGCAGCTTGGTTCAGGCCAAGAACACTGAAGCTTTCTTT. This sequence encodes CASSLVQAKNTEAFF.

The J gene is TRBJ1-5, the V gene TRBV7-8, with D possibly matching TRBD1 (5 bases). Germline V CDR1 and CDR2: SGHVS, FQNEAQ. Trimming pared 5 bases from V and 4 bases from J, leaving 9 bases between. The CDR3 consists of 13 residues. This CDR3 reads CASSLDTNQPQHF. Here the CDR3 DNA reads TGTGCCAGCAGCCTGGACACAAATCAGCCCCAGCATTTT.

This chain joins TRBV28 and TRBJ1-6; TRBD1 matches 9 bases. Germline CDR1 MDHEN, CDR2 SYDVKM. The J segment lost 5 bases and the V segment lost 7 bases, leaving 6 bases of the junction unmatched. This CDR3 contains 15 residues. DNA for the CDR3: TGTGCCAGCATCACCGGGACAGGGAATAATTCACCCCTCCACTTT. This codes for CASITGTGNNSPLHF.

The chain uses TRBV5-4 and TRBJ2-1; a possible D gene is TRBD2 (7 bases). The germline CDR1 and CDR2 sequences are SGHNT and YYREEE (reference sequence). This CDR3 is built from 14 residues. V dropped 5 bases and J dropped 8 bases, with 17 bases sitting between them. The CDR3 nucleotides are TGTGCCAGCAGGGGGGGCGAGGGGGGGTATGAGCAGTTCTTC. It codes for CASRGGEGGYEQFF.

This clone turned up a few times. The chain is built from TRBV6-6 and TRBJ2-7; maybe TRBD2 (5 bases). Per the germline V gene, CDR1 is MNHNY and CDR2 is SVGAGI (reference sequence). This CDR3 contains 15 residues. V was pared by 4 bases and J by 3 bases, with 16 bases between. The CDR3 sequence is CASSSQDSSYYEQYF. The CDR3 nucleotides are TGTGCCAGCAGTTCCCAGGACTCTTCCTACTACGAGCAGTACTTC.